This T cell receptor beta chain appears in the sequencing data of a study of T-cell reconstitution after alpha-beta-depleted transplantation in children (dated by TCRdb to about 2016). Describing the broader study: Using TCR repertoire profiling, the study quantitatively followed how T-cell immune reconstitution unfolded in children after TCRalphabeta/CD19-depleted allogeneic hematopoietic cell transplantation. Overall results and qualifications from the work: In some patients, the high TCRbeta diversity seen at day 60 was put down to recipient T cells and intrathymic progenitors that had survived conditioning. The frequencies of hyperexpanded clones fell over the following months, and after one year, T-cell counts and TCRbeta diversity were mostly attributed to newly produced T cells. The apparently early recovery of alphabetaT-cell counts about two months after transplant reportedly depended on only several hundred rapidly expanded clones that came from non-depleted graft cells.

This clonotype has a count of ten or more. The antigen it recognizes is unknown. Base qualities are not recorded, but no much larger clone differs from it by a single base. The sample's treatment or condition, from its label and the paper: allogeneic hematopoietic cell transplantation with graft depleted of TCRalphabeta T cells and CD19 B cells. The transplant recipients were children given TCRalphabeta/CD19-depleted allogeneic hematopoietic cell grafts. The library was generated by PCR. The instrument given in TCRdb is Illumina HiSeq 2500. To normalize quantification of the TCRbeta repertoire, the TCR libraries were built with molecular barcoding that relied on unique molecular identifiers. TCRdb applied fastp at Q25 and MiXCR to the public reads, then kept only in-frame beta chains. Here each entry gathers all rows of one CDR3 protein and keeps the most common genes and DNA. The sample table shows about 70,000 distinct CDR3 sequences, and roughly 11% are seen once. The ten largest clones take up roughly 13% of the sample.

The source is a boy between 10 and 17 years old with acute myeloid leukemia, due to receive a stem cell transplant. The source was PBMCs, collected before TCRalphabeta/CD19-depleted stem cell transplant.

The DNA sequence follows: TGCAGTGCTACAAGCGCGGAATTTACCTACGAGCAGTACTTC. Translated, it gives CSATSAEFTYEQYF. Recombination joined TRBV20-1 with TRBJ2-7, with the identity of the D gene unclear. Reading the germline V gene (reference sequence) gives CDR1 DFQATT and CDR2 SNEGSKA. V sheds 4 bases and J sheds 2 bases, leaving 15 bases between their ends. Inclusive of the bounding cysteine and phenylalanine, the CDR3 is 14 residues long. Only the CDR3 part of the read is kept: 42 bases, read in frame from the first base.